This TCR beta chain was identified in a study of T cells in localized non-small cell lung cancer (dated by TCRdb to 2020 to 2022). General notes on the study: The study examined T cell repertoires in roughly 240 patients with early-stage NSCLC and compared tumors with uninvolved tumor-adjacent lungs. NSCLC patients had a mean age of roughly 69 years, and about 140 were male and 107 female. The cohort comprised a few hundred treatment-naïve NSCLC patients with resected, localized lung tumors.

A word on this clone: Its antigen target is currently unknown. No clone much larger than this one lies a single base away; base qualities are absent.

At diagnosis, tumor, uninvolved tumor-adjacent lung and peripheral blood were collected and then preserved as a mix of FFPE and fresh-frozen material. For TCR repertoire profiling, blood samples were analyzed in the form of peripheral blood mononuclear cells. TCR beta CDR3 regions were sequenced from DNA using the immunoSEQ Assay. In the paper's pipeline: T cell density was computed as TCR beta template counts normalized to usable DNA estimated by amplifying housekeeping genes. The preseqR package was used to estimate richness by extrapolating to 400,000 templates for PBMC samples and to 120,000 templates for tissue samples. Clonality was calculated as one minus Pielou's evenness. Tissue-enriched TCRs were identified through differential abundance testing performed on productive amino-acid clonotypes, with a minimum total count of 5 and an alpha of 0.1. Repertoire overlap between compartments was quantified with the Jaccard Index and Morisita Overlap Index. GLIPH grouped TCR beta CDR3s together with public tetramer-defined viral CDR3s, and a viral motif had to include at least three viral sequences and show V-gene enrichment. Here the immuneACCESS table is served through TCRdb, limited to in-frame sequences with V and J called. Missing clones are a known gap in these copies; in checked studies unresolved V genes cover under half, and the rest lacks a known reason. V and J calls plus clone size are reproduced from that table; the DNA served to infer D and trimming. The sample table shows more than 20,000 clones, and around 85% are seen once. 15% to 20% of the sample goes to the ten largest clones.

From the cysteine through the phenylalanine, the CDR3 covers 15 amino acids. Kept here is only the CDR3 DNA, which spans 45 bases and is read in frame from base 1. The CDR1 and CDR2 encoded by the germline V gene are SGHNT and YENEEA. From V the trimming removes 3 bases and from J it removes 6 bases, while the gene matches leave 6 bases of the junction unaccounted for. Results the study describes overall, beyond this receptor: Higher T cell density in blood was associated with longer overall survival, whereas higher clonality in adjacent lung was associated with shorter survival. A median of about 53 of the top 100 tumor clones were detected in paired uninvolved adjacent lung, and around 30 of these tumor clones were also found among the top 100 clones of the paired uninvolved adjacent lung. Because the study design was exploratory, TCR variables were selected using unadjusted p-values without false-discovery rate correction. Uninvolved tumor-adjacent lung showed the highest T cell clonality, higher than tumor, which suggests more focused antigenic responses in the uninvolved tumor-adjacent lung. Because multi-region tumor sequencing was not performed, intratumor heterogeneity could not be ruled out.

This sequence was found in a woman aged 35 to 70 with stage II squamous cell lung carcinoma. The chain is encoded by TRBV11-3 joined to TRBJ2-4; 9 bases in the middle match TRBD1. The sample consisted of PBMCs, taken before any cancer treatment. The CDR3 protein sequence reads: CASSFSGTGINIQYF. The bases are TGTGCCAGCAGCTTTTCCGGGACAGGGATAAACATTCAGTACTTC.